This is a list of T cell receptor beta chains from one sample in a study of cytomegalovirus exposure and HLA in healthy donors. The repertoire was sequenced with immunoSEQ multiplex PCR; TCRdb's copy has only in-frame clones and lacks some. The sample comprises fewer than 120,000 clones, approximately 82% of which are singletons, and 13% rests with the top ten. The sequencing sample was made of PBMCs. These receptors were obtained from a man aged 25 to 40 in good health and CMV-seropositive. CDR3s include the opening cysteine and the closing phenylalanine or tryptophan. A D gene is named only where the DNA matches it firmly. Expanded clones are given a class, and other clones once, few, many or no size at all.

V: TRBV5-4; size: once; D: .; J: TRBJ2-3; CDR3: CASSLVGGLDTQYF; DNA: TGTGCCAGCAGCCTGGTTGGGGGCTTAGATACGCAGTATTTT
V: TRBV6-5; size: few; D: .; J: TRBJ1-2; CDR3: CASTGGNYGYTF; DNA: TGTGCCAGCACTGGAGGGAACTATGGCTACACCTTC
V: TRBV6-5; size: .; D: .; J: TRBJ2-7; CDR3: CASSYTMWGREQYF; DNA: TGTGCCAGCAGTTACACCATGTGGGGGCGCGAGCAGTACTTC
V: TRBV18; size: .; D: .; J: TRBJ1-2; CDR3: CASSPRVPNYGYTF; DNA: TGTGCCAGCTCACCGAGGGTACCCAACTATGGCTACACCTTC
V: TRBV7-2; size: .; D: TRBD2; J: TRBJ2-5; CDR3: CASSTPPGGLETQYF; DNA: TGTGCCAGCAGCACCCCTCCGGGGGGGCTAGAGACCCAGTACTTC
V: TRBV10-3; size: .; D: .; J: TRBJ2-1; CDR3: CAISDHNRGGSYNEQFF; DNA: TGTGCCATCAGTGACCACAACAGGGGGGGGTCCTACAATGAGCAGTTCTTC
V: TRBV10-2; size: .; D: TRBD1; J: TRBJ2-7; CDR3: CASSGTGYEQYF; DNA: TGCGCCAGCAGCGGGACAGGGTACGAGCAGTACTTC
V: TRBV15; size: .; D: TRBD2; J: TRBJ2-1; CDR3: CATSRELAGGNEQFF; DNA: TGTGCCACCAGCAGAGAACTAGCGGGGGGGAATGAGCAGTTCTTC
V: TRBV4-3; size: .; D: TRBD2; J: TRBJ2-3; CDR3: CASSQDTVAGARDTQYF; DNA: TGCGCCAGCAGCCAAGATACGGTAGCGGGGGCTAGAGATACGCAGTATTTT
V: TRBV6-1; size: .; D: .; J: TRBJ2-5; CDR3: CASSNTGTETQYF; DNA: TGTGCCAGCAGCAATACAGGGACCGAGACCCAGTACTTC
V: TRBV4-1; size: .; D: .; J: TRBJ2-7; CDR3: CASSQEGDSSYEQYF; DNA: TGCGCCAGCAGCCAAGAAGGGGACTCATCCTACGAGCAGTACTTC
V: TRBV7-2; size: few; D: .; J: TRBJ2-5; CDR3: CASSLAGTPQETQYF; DNA: TGTGCCAGCAGCTTAGCCGGGACACCGCAAGAGACCCAGTACTTC
V: TRBV13; size: .; D: TRBD2; J: TRBJ2-5; CDR3: CASSPRTSGIETQYF; DNA: TGTGCCAGCAGCCCCCGGACTAGCGGGATAGAGACCCAGTACTTC
V: TRBV11-2; size: .; D: .; J: TRBJ2-7; CDR3: CASSLDRVSYEQYF; DNA: TGTGCCAGCAGCTTAGATCGCGTCTCCTACGAGCAGTACTTC
V: TRBV4-3; size: .; D: .; J: TRBJ1-2; CDR3: CASSQDQDSSGGYTF; DNA: TGCGCCAGCAGCCAAGATCAGGACAGTTCAGGAGGCTACACCTTC
V: TRBV11-2; size: .; D: TRBD2; J: TRBJ2-7; CDR3: CASSSRLAGRPGEQYF; DNA: TGTGCCAGCAGCTCGCGATTAGCGGGGCGGCCGGGGGAGCAGTACTTC
V: TRBV5-1; size: .; D: .; J: TRBJ2-7; CDR3: CASSPTGYEQYF; DNA: TGCGCCAGCAGCCCGACAGGCTACGAGCAGTACTTC
V: TRBV10-3; size: .; D: .; J: TRBJ2-7; CDR3: CAISDKREQYF; DNA: TGTGCCATCAGTGATAAGAGAGAGCAGTACTTC
V: TRBV10-3; size: .; D: TRBD2; J: TRBJ2-5; CDR3: CAISESIPRGGQETQYF; DNA: TGTGCCATCAGTGAGTCGATACCACGGGGGGGACAAGAGACCCAGTACTTC
V: TRBV4-3; size: once; D: TRBD1; J: TRBJ2-2; CDR3: CASSLGFGQGAGELFF; DNA: TGCGCCAGCAGCCTCGGTTTCGGACAGGGGGCCGGGGAGCTGTTTTTT
V: TRBV19; size: .; D: TRBD1; J: TRBJ1-2; CDR3: CASRKQGSNYGYTF; DNA: TGTGCCAGTAGAAAACAGGGGAGCAACTATGGCTACACCTTC
V: TRBV16; size: once; D: TRBD2; J: TRBJ2-2; CDR3: CASSLGGTGELFF; DNA: TGTGCCAGCAGCCTGGGAGGGACCGGGGAGCTGTTTTTT
V: TRBV5-4; size: .; D: .; J: TRBJ2-5; CDR3: CASSPHDESGTQYF; DNA: TGTGCCAGCAGCCCTCACGACGAGAGCGGGACCCAGTACTTC
V: TRBV9; size: .; D: .; J: TRBJ1-6; CDR3: CASSVAGGSPLHF; DNA: TGTGCCAGCAGCGTAGCCGGGGGATCACCCCTCCACTTT
V: TRBV4-3; size: .; D: .; J: TRBJ1-5; CDR3: CASSQGSGQGGQPQHF; DNA: TGCGCCAGCAGCCAAGGTTCCGGGCAGGGTGGCCAGCCCCAGCATTTT
V: TRBV2; size: .; D: TRBD1; J: TRBJ2-1; CDR3: CASHGQGADEQFF; DNA: TGTGCCAGCCACGGACAGGGGGCGGATGAGCAGTTCTTC
V: TRBV14; size: .; D: .; J: TRBJ2-1; CDR3: CASSQGLTARVSNNEQFF; DNA: TGTGCCAGCAGCCAAGGGCTCACCGCCAGGGTTAGTAATAATGAGCAGTTCTTC
V: TRBV7-9; size: few; D: .; J: TRBJ1-1; CDR3: CASSLARGGNTEAFF; DNA: TGTGCCAGCAGCTTAGCGAGAGGAGGGAACACTGAAGCTTTCTTT
V: TRBV29-1; size: few; D: .; J: TRBJ2-7; CDR3: CSVEDRYHNHGSGEQYF; DNA: TGCAGCGTTGAAGATAGATACCACAACCACGGCAGCGGCGAGCAGTACTTC
V: TRBV7-9; size: .; D: TRBD1; J: TRBJ1-1; CDR3: CASSLISTGERTEAFF; DNA: TGTGCCAGCAGCTTAATTAGTACAGGGGAGAGGACTGAAGCTTTCTTT
V: TRBV30; size: .; D: .; J: TRBJ2-7; CDR3: CAWTEGGTHEQYF; DNA: TGTGCCTGGACCGAGGGCGGGACTCACGAGCAGTACTTC
V: TRBV7-6; size: .; D: .; J: TRBJ1-1; CDR3: CASSSGAGWNTEAFF; DNA: TGTGCCAGCAGTTCCGGTGCGGGTTGGAACACTGAAGCTTTCTTT
V: TRBV6-5; size: .; D: .; J: TRBJ2-5; CDR3: CASRSRTTRQYF; DNA: TGTGCCAGCAGGTCCCGGACTACCCGCCAGTACTTC
V: TRBV20-1; size: few; D: .; J: TRBJ2-7; CDR3: CSSAASYEQYF; DNA: TGCAGTTCCGCAGCGTCCTACGAGCAGTACTTC
V: TRBV12-5; size: .; D: TRBD1; J: TRBJ2-2; CDR3: CASGLSTGGDTGELFF; DNA: TGTGCTAGTGGTTTGTCCACAGGGGGCGACACCGGGGAGCTGTTTTTT
V: TRBV10-3; size: .; D: .; J: TRBJ1-1; CDR3: CAISLRGWTEAFF; DNA: TGTGCCATCAGTCTCAGGGGATGGACTGAAGCTTTCTTT
V: TRBV28; size: .; D: TRBD1; J: TRBJ1-2; CDR3: CASTQTGQGGARGYTF; DNA: TGTGCCAGCACCCAAACCGGCCAAGGGGGCGCTCGAGGCTACACCTTC
V: TRBV7-9; size: once; D: .; J: TRBJ2-7; CDR3: CASSFPGYEQYF; DNA: TGTGCCAGCAGCTTTCCCGGCTACGAGCAGTACTTC
V: TRBV11-3; size: .; D: .; J: TRBJ2-2; CDR3: CASSSLEVNTGELFF; DNA: TGTGCCAGCAGCTCCCTGGAGGTGAACACCGGGGAGCTGTTTTTT
V: TRBV2; size: .; D: .; J: TRBJ2-2; CDR3: CASSNGRGGNTGELFF; DNA: TGTGCCAGCAGTAACGGAAGGGGGGGGAACACCGGGGAGCTGTTTTTT
V: TRBV30; size: .; D: TRBD1; J: TRBJ1-6; CDR3: CAWRLYETGNNSPLHF; DNA: TGTGCCTGGAGGCTATATGAGACAGGGAATAATTCACCCCTCCACTTT
V: TRBV14; size: .; D: TRBD2; J: TRBJ2-7; CDR3: CASSPGLAAEQYF; DNA: TGTGCCAGCAGCCCCGGACTAGCGGCCGAGCAGTACTTC
V: TRBV5-1; size: .; D: TRBD2; J: TRBJ2-5; CDR3: CASSLATRGSSQETQYF; DNA: TGCGCCAGCAGCTTGGCCACGCGGGGGAGTTCCCAAGAGACCCAGTACTTC
V: TRBV7-2; size: .; D: .; J: TRBJ2-1; CDR3: CASSLAGSNEQFF; DNA: TGTGCCAGCAGCTTAGCGGGGAGCAATGAGCAGTTCTTC
V: TRBV7-9; size: few; D: .; J: TRBJ1-4; CDR3: CASSWGGRLFF; DNA: TGTGCCAGCAGCTGGGGGGGCCGGCTGTTTTTT
V: TRBV29-1; size: .; D: TRBD2; J: TRBJ2-3; CDR3: CSAKGGTSSSDTQYF; DNA: TGCAGCGCCAAAGGGGGGACTAGCAGTTCCGATACGCAGTATTTT
V: TRBV2; size: .; D: .; J: TRBJ1-5; CDR3: CASSENPGSNQPQHF; DNA: TGTGCCAGCAGTGAAAACCCGGGGTCCAATCAGCCCCAGCATTTT
V: TRBV5-8; size: .; D: .; J: TRBJ2-3; CDR3: CASSLALAGTSTDTQYF; DNA: TGTGCCAGCAGCTTGGCCCTGGCGGGAACTAGCACAGATACGCAGTATTTT
V: TRBV10-1; size: .; D: .; J: TRBJ2-1; CDR3: CASSEGTYNEQFF; DNA: TGCGCCAGCAGTGAGGGCACGTACAATGAGCAGTTCTTC
V: TRBV5-1; size: .; D: .; J: TRBJ1-1; CDR3: CASSLGVSLMNTEAFF; DNA: TGCGCCAGCAGCTTGGGAGTTTCCCTCATGAACACTGAAGCTTTCTTT
V: TRBV7-9; size: .; D: .; J: TRBJ2-3; CDR3: CASSPRAVYTDTQYF; DNA: TGTGCCAGCAGCCCGAGGGCAGTCTACACAGATACGCAGTATTTT